The present T cell receptor (beta chain) was sequenced within a study of OX40 agonist ivuxolimab in advanced cancers. Background for the entire study: Ivuxolimab was an agonistic, fully human IgG2 monoclonal antibody directed against OX40 (CD134), a costimulatory receptor. Intravenous ivuxolimab was administered to patients every 2 weeks at six dose levels: 0.01, 0.1, 0.3, 1.5, 3 and 10 mg/kg. Among the 52 dose-escalation patients, roughly 20 had hepatocellular carcinoma, approximately 15 melanoma, 9 renal cell carcinoma and 9 head and neck cancer. In the dose-escalation cohort, about four fifths of patients were male, and the mean age was roughly 60 years with a range of roughly 20 to 79. Prior anti-PD-1, anti-PD-L1 or anti-CTLA-4 therapy was permitted, and checkpoint inhibitors had been received by roughly two fifths of dose-escalation patients. Partial responses occurred in three dose-escalation patients, of whom one had hepatocellular carcinoma and two had cutaneous melanoma. The point of sequencing TCRbeta in the periphery was to test whether ivuxolimab changed TCR sequence diversity and drove clonal T-cell expansion. The monotherapy dose-escalation portion (N ≈ 55 patients) of the phase I ivuxolimab trial is reported in the paper.

For sequencing of the TCRbeta CDR3 region, genomic DNA was extracted from the sorted cells. TCRbeta CDR3 regions were sequenced using the immunoSEQ Assay. TCRdb's version of the immuneACCESS table is confined to in-frame rearrangements and falls short of the full clone set. An unresolved V gene accounts for under half of the shortfall where checked; the remainder is of unknown origin. In this sample the table shows approximately 31,000 clones, over 75% of which occur a single time. The top ten constitute 58% of the sample. This clone was seen a few times. The specificity of this receptor is unknown. One base away there is no much larger clone; base qualities are not given. The research as a whole found: Partial responders in the 0.1-3.0 mg/kg groups had among the lowest normalized peripheral clonal expansion, especially among CD8+ T cells. Low levels of normalized T-cell clonal expansion were also seen in some patients who did not respond. The antigen specificity of the peripheral T cells that underwent clonal expansion was not determined. After ivuxolimab, expanded clones were on average more numerous among CD8+ T cells than among CD4+ T cells. At doses of 0.1 to 3.0 mg/kg, clonal expansion of both CD4+ and CD8+ blood T cells was observed from baseline to week 6.

V drops 0 bases and J drops 1 base, leaving 10 bases in between. The germline V gene (reference sequence) supplies CDR1 PRHDT and CDR2 FYEKMQ. Reading from cysteine to phenylalanine, the CDR3 counts 16 amino acids. Solely the CDR3 DNA is kept, with 48 bases framed from the first base. The trial excluded patients who had a history of autoimmune disease or were on systemic immunosuppression. Peripheral blood for TCR sequencing was collected from all dose cohorts at baseline, on cycle 4 day 1, and on cycle 7 day 1. The samples were taken from a phase I, first-in-human, multicenter, open-label dose-escalation trial of ivuxolimab. The trial enrolled adults with locally advanced or metastatic head and neck squamous cell, hepatocellular, melanoma or renal cell carcinoma. Before TCR sequencing, CD4+ T cells and CD8+ T cells from peripheral blood were sorted into separate populations.

The chain couples TRBV13 to TRBJ2-1; TRBD2 could be the D gene, as 5 bases match. The origin of this receptor is an adult with an advanced solid tumor such as melanoma, head and neck, liver or kidney cancer. The starting material was CD4+ or CD8+ T cells sorted from blood, obtained in a trial of the OX40 agonist ivuxolimab. The DNA sequence reads TGTGCCAGCAGCTTAGGTCGAGGGTCATCCTACAATGAGCAGTTCTTC. It translates to CASSLGRGSSYNEQFF.